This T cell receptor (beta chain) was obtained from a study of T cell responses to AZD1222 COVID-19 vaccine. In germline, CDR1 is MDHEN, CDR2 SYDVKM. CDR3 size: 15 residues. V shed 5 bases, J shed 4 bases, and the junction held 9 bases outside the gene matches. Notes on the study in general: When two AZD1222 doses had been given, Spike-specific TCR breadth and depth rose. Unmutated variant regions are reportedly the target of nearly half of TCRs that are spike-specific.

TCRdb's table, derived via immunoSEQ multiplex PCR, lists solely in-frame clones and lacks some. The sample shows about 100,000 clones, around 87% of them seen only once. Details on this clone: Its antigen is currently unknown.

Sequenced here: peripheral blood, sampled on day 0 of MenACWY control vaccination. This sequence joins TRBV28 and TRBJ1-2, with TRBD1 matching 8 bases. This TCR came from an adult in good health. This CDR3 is CASSPPGQAVYGYTF. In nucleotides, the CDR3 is TGTGCCAGCAGTCCGCCGGGACAGGCCGTCTATGGCTACACCTTC.